This is a list of T cell receptor beta chains from one sample in a study of cytomegalovirus exposure and HLA in healthy donors. Libraries were prepared by immunoSEQ multiplex PCR; TCRdb keeps only in-frame clonotypes and omits some of them. The repertoire holds almost 75,000 clones, with just under 85% as singletons. Specimen: PBMCs. Every receptor here comes from a man aged 25-45 years in good health and CMV-seronegative. Each CDR3 is given with its conserved first and last residue. The order of the fields is J gene, clone size, V gene, CDR3 protein. Size tells how often a clone was seen (once, few, many) or the class of an expanded clone, and some rows leave it out.

>TRBJ2-2|-|TRBV7-8
CASTHRRQTNGELFF
>TRBJ1-1|-|TRBV7-2
CASSLFDRGMNTEAFF
>TRBJ1-1|once|TRBV5-1
CASSSGDRGLKTEAFF
>TRBJ1-4|-|TRBV5-1
CASSPDLTEPLEKLFF
>TRBJ2-3|-|TRBV9
CASSLSPEAQTQYF
>TRBJ2-1|-|TRBV2
CASSGQGGNEQFF
>TRBJ2-1|-|TRBV7-9
CASSRGQSFYNEQFF
>TRBJ2-2|few|TRBV4-3
CASSQNRDRVTGELFF
>TRBJ1-4|-|TRBV12-5
CASGRDINEKLFF
>TRBJ2-2|-|TRBV7-6
CASTTGTDGELFF
>TRBJ1-1|-|TRBV7-9
CASSLAGQNTEAFF
>TRBJ2-3|-|TRBV5-1
CASSPFSSSSTDTQYF
>TRBJ1-5|-|TRBV29-1
CSVQDLTGGAYQPQHF
>TRBJ2-3|-|TRBV19
CASTDLSGIGTDTQYF
>TRBJ1-4|-|TRBV5-6
CASSFEGRATNEKLFF